The table lists the clone carrying this T cell receptor (beta chain) with many counts. Time point meaning: pre-sensitization, week 0. The treatment here: therapeutic diphenylcyclopropenone sensitization with weekly scalp DPC. Unseparated into fractions, whole blood served as the source from which total RNA was extracted. This entry comes from a study of human T cells and chemical hapten exposure. Study details: Patch tests delivered 0.01% DPC to the upper back and were evaluated at 6 days.

TCRdb reanalysed the RACE reads using MiXCR and keeps one entry per CDR3 protein. The repertoire holds approximately 50,000 distinct CDR3 sequences, with approximately 10% as singletons. The sequencing used whole blood, collected in connection with sensitization to the hapten diphenylcyclopropenone (DPC). The source is a woman in her thirties with alopecia areata. Some clones in this sample may be carry-over from other donors' samples.

CDR3 protein: CASSFPREGGEQYF. The CDR3 DNA reads TGCGCCAGCAGCTTTCCCAGGGAAGGAGGCGAGCAGTACTTC. The V and J genes are TRBV5-1 and TRBJ2-7, with D perhaps assigned TRBD1 or TRBD2 (5 bases each). CDR3 length equals 14 residues. The germline V gene encodes CDR1 SGHRS and CDR2 YFSETQ. Trimming stripped 2 bases from V and 6 bases from J, with 15 bases between.